The 2 T cell receptor beta chains listed next were all sequenced from one sample in a study of cytomegalovirus exposure and HLA in healthy donors. PCR involved 60 Vbeta and 13 Jbeta primers. Sequencing used immunoSEQ multiplex PCR; TCRdb keeps in-frame clones, though not all of them. The table gives 150,000 to 200,000 clones; the top ten clones make up almost 0.75% of it. Sequencing was done on a sample of PBMCs. All receptors come from a boy aged 5-17 years in good health and CMV-seronegative.

V usage is TRBV7-3 and J usage is TRBJ2-2; 10 bases line up with TRBD2. With 1 base clipped from V and 6 bases from J, the junction kept 14 bases outside the gene matches. Germline lookup yields CDR1 SGHTA and CDR2 FQGTGA. This CDR3 contains 19 residues. The CDR3 region has the DNA TGTGCCAGCAGCTTAAAGGTTAAGCGGGGGGGCCTGGAGGCCGGGGAGCTGTTTTTT. It translates to CASSLKVKRGGLEAGELFF.

The chain recombines TRBV5-4 with TRBJ1-1, with 7 bases lining up with TRBD1. Germline V gives CDR1 SGHNT, CDR2 YYREEE (reference sequence). This CDR3 contains 14 residues. V shed 4 bases, J shed 6 bases, and the junction held 9 bases outside the gene matches. The CDR3 DNA reads as TGTGCCAGCAGCGGCTCGAGGGGGCGATCTGAAGCTTTCTTT. It is translated as CASSGSRGRSEAFF.